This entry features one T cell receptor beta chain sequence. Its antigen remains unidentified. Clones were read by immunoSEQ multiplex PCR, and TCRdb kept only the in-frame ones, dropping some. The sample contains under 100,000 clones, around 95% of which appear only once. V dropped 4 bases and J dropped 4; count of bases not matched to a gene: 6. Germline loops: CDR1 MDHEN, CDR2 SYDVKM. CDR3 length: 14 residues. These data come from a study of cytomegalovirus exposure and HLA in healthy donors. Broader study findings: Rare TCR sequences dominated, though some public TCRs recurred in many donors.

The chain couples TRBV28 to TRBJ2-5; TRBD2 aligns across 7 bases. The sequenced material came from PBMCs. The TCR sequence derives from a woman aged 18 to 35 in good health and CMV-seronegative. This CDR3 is CASSYGLGGETQYF. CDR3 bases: TGTGCCAGCAGTTATGGACTAGGAGGAGAGACCCAGTACTTC.